Below, one T cell receptor (beta chain) is given with its context. It lacks a known antigen. Per-base quality was not reported, and no clone a single base away is much larger than it. The sample belongs to a study of T cell changes during pregnancy in multiple sclerosis (dated by TCRdb to about 2019). Study-wide context: The study examined how the T cell repertoire changed over the course of pregnancy in women with multiple sclerosis.

Including the terminal cysteine and phenylalanine, the CDR3 comprises 15 residues. CDR3 DNA only is kept here, 45 bases in frame from base 1. Ends trimmed: V by 3 bases, J by 1 base; bases unmatched to a gene: 3. For CDR1 and CDR2, the germline V gene lists SGDLS and YYNGEE. The protocol used for the library was the immunoSEQ multiplex PCR assay. TCRdb carries this immuneACCESS record with in-frame sequences only. Its versions omit some clonotypes, under half of them owing to an unresolved V gene in the studies checked, with the rest unexplained. This sample comprises 65,000 to 85,000 clones, about nine tenths of them detected only once. Over 7.5% of the sample belongs to the ten largest clones.

The chain couples TRBV9 to TRBJ1-1; 10 bases in the middle match TRBD1. Sequenced here: peripheral blood, sampled after pregnancy. This TCR was sampled from a female donor in good health, enrolled as a control in a pregnancy study. The CDR3 reads as follows: CASSDRQGANTEAFF. The DNA is TGTGCCAGCAGCGATCGACAGGGGGCGAACACTGAAGCTTTCTTT.